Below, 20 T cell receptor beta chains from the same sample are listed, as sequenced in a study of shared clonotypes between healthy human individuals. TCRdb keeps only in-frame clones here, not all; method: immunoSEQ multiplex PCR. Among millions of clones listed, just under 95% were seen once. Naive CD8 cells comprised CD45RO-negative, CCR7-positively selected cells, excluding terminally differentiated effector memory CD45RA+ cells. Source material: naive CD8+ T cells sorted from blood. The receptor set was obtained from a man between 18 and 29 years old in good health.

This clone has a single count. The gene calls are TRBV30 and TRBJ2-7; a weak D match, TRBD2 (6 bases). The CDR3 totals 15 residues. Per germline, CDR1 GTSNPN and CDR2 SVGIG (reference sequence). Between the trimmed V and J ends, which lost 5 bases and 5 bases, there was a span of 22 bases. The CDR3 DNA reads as TGTGCCTGGGGGGGACCGGGACTGGTGGTCCACGAGCAGTACTTC. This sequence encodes CAWGGPGLVVHEQYF.

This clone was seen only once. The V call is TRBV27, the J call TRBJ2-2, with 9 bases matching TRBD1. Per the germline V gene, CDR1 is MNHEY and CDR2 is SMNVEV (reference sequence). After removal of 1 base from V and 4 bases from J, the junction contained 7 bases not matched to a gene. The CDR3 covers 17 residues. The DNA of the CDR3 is TGTGCCAGCAGTTTATTACTGGGACAGGGTAGCACCGGGGAGCTGTTTTTT. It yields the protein CASSLLLGQGSTGELFF.

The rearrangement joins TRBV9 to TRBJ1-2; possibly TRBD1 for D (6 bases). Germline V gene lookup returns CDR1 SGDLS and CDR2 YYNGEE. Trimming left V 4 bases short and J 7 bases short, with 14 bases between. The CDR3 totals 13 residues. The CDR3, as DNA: TGTGCCAGCAGCCCTGGGGGGGCCACTGGCTACACCTTC. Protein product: CASSPGGATGYTF. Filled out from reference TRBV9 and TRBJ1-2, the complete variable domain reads DSGVTQTPKHLITATGQRVTLRCSPRSGDLSVYWYQQSLDQGLQFLIQYYNGEERAKGNILERFSAQQFPDLHSELNLSSLELGDSALYFCASSPGGATGYTFGSGTRLTVV.

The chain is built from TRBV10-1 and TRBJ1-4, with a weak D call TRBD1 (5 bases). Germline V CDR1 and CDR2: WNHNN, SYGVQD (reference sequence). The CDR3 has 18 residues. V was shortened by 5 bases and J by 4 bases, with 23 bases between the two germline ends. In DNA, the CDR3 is TGCGCCAGCAGTCCCAAGGGGAAGGTGTTTCGGGATAATGAAAAACTGTTTTTT. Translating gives CASSPKGKVFRDNEKLFF.

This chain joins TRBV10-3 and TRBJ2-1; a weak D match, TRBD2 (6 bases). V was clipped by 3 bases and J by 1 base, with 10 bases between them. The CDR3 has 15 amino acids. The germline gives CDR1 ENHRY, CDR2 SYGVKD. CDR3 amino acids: CAISDPSASYNEQFF. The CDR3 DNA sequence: TGTGCCATCAGTGATCCTAGCGCATCCTACAATGAGCAGTTCTTC.

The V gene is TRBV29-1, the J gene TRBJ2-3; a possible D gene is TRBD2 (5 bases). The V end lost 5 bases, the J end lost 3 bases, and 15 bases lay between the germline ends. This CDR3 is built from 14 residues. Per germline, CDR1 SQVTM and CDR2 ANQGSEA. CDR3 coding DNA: TGCAGCGTTCTGGGCTACTGGGAGACAGATACGCAGTATTTT. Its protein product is CSVLGYWETDTQYF.

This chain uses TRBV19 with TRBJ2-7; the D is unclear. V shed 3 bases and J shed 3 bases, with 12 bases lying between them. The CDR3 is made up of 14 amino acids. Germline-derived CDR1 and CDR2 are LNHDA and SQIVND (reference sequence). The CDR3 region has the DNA TGTGCCAGTAGTATCTGGGGTTCCTTCTACGAGCAGTACTTC. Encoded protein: CASSIWGSFYEQYF.

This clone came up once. Here the CDR3 reads CASRLGTSGRGSYNEQFF. In DNA form, the CDR3 reads TGTGCCAGCAGACTCGGGACTAGCGGGAGAGGCTCCTACAATGAGCAGTTCTTC. V is TRBV27 and J is TRBJ2-1; TRBD2 agrees at 14 bases. J lost 0 bases, V lost 6 bases, and 7 bases had no gene match. Germline V CDR1 and CDR2: MNHEY, SMNVEV (reference sequence). This CDR3 spans 18 amino acids.

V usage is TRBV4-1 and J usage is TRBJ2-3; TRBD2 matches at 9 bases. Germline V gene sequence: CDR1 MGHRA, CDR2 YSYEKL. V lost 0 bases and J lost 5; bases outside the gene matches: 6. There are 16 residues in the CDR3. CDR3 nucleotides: TGCGCCAGCAGCCAAGATATGGTAGCGGGGGTAGATACGCAGTATTTT. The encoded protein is CASSQDMVAGVDTQYF.

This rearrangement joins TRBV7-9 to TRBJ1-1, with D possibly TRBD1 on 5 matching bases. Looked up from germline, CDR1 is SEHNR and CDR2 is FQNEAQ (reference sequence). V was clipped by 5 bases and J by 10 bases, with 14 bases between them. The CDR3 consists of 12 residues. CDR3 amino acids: CASSPPAGRAFF. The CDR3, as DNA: TGTGCCAGCAGCCCTCCGGCAGGGCGAGCTTTCTTT.

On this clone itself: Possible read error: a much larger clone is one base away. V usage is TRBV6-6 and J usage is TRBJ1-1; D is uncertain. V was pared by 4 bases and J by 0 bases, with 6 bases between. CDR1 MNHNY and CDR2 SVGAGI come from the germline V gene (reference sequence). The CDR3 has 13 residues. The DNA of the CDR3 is TGTGCCAGCAGTTTCTCAGTGAACACTGAAGCTTTCTTT. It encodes CASSFSVNTEAFF.

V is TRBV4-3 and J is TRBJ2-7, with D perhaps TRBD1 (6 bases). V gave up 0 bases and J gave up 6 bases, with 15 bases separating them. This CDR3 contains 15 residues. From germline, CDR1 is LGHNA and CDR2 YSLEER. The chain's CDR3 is CASSQDGAGESEQYF. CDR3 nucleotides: TGCGCCAGCAGCCAAGATGGGGCAGGGGAAAGCGAGCAGTACTTC.

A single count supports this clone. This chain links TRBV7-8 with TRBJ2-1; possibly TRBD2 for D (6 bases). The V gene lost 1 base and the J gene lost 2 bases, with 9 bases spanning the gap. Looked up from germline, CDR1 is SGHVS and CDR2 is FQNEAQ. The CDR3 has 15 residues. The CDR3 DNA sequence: TGTGCCAGCAGCTTAGTCGGGGGAACCTACAATGAGCAGTTCTTC. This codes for CASSLVGGTYNEQFF.

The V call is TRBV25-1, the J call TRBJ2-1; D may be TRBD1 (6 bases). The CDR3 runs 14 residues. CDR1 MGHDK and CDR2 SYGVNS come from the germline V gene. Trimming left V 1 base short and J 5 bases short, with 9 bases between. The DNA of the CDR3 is TGTGCCAGCAGTGAATGGGACAACAACAATGAGCAGTTCTTC. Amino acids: CASSEWDNNNEQFF.

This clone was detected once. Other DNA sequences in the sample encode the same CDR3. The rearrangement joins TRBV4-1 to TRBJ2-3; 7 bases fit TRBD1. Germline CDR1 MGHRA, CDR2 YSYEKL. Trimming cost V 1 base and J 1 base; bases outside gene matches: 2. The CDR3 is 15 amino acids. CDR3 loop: CASSQVGQGTDTQYF. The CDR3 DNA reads TGCGCCAGCAGCCAAGTTGGACAGGGCACAGATACGCAGTATTTT.

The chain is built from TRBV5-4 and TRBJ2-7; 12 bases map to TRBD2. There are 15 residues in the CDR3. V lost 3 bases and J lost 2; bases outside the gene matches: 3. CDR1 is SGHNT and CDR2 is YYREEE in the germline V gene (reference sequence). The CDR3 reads CASSSSGRATYEQYF. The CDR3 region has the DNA TGTGCCAGCAGCTCTAGCGGGAGGGCCACCTACGAGCAGTACTTC.

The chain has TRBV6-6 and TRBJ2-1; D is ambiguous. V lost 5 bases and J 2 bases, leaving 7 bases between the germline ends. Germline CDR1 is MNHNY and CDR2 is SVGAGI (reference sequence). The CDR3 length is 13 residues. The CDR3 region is CASSTDPYNEQFF. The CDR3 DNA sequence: TGTGCCAGCAGTACGGACCCCTACAATGAGCAGTTCTTC.

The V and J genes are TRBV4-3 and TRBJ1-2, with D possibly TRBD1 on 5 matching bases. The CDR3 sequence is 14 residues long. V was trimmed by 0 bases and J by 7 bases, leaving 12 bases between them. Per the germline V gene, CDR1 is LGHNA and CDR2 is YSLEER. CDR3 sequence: CASSQDGGDAGYTF. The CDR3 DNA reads TGCGCCAGCAGCCAAGATGGGGGGGACGCTGGCTACACCTTC.

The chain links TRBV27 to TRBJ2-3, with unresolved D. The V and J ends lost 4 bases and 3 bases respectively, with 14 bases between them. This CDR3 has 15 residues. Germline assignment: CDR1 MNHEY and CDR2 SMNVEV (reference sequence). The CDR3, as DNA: TGTGCCAGCAGTTATGAGCCCGGTACGACAGATACGCAGTATTTT. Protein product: CASSYEPGTTDTQYF.

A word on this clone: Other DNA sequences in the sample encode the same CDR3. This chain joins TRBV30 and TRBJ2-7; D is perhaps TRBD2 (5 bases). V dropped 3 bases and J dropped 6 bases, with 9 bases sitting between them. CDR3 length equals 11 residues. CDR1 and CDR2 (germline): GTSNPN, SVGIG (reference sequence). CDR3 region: CAWSAGGEQYF. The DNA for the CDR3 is TGTGCCTGGAGCGCTGGAGGCGAGCAGTACTTC.